The clone carrying this T cell receptor (beta chain) was counted many times. What it recognizes is unknown. TCRdb used MiXCR to reprocess the reads, holding one entry per CDR3 protein. This sample has 150,000 to 200,000 distinct CDR3 sequences; roughly 9.8% occur once, and the top ten carry about 4.6%. J lost 10 bases, V lost 5 bases, and 14 bases had no gene match. The CDR3 has 17 amino acids. CDR1 is SGHVS, CDR2 FQNEAQ, per germline. This specimen belongs to a study of T cell repertoires in cytomegalovirus infection. About the research overall: From public TCR beta signatures came an indication of both CMV infection and matching HLA type.

Study-wide findings and caveats: Summed frequency of public TCR beta families distinguished CMV carriers with the relevant HLA. Ex vivo, HLA-C-restricted CMV-specific TCR beta clonotypes prevailed over the rest of the response.

The chain carries TRBV7-8 and TRBJ2-1; TRBD2 agrees at 13 bases. The source is a human donor in good health (CMV status not recorded). Some clones in this sample may be carry-over from other donors' samples. Specimen: PBMCs. In DNA form, the CDR3 reads TGTGCCAGCAGCGCTAAAGCCGGGACTAGCGGGACAGACGAGCAGTTCTTC. As protein: CASSAKAGTSGTDEQFF.